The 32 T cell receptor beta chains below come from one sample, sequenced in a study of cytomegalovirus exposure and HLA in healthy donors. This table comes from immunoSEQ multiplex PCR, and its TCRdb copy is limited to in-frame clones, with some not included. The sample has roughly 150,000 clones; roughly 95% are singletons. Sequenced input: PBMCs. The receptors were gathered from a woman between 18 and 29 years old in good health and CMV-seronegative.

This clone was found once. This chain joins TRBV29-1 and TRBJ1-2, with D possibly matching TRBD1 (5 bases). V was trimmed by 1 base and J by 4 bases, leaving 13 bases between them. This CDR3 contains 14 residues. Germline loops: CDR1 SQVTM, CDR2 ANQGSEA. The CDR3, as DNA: TGCAGCGTTGAAGGCCCGGGGGAGCCCTATGGCTACACCTTC. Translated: CSVEGPGEPYGYTF. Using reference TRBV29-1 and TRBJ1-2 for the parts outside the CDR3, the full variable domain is SAVISQKPSRDICQRGTSLTIQCQVDSQVTMMFWYRQQPGQSLTLIATANQGSEATYESGFVIDKFPISRPNLTFSTLTVSNMSPEDSSIYLCSVEGPGEPYGYTFGSGTRLTVV.

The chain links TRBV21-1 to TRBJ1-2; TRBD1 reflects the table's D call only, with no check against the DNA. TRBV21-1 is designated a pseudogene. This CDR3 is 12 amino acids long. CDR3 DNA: TGTGCCAGCAGCGGAAAGACAACTGGCTACACCTTC. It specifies CASSGKTTGYTF.

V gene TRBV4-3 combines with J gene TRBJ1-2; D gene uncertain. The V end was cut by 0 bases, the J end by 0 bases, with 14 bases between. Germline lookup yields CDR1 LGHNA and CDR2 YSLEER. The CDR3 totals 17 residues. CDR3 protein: CASSQELADSANYGYTF. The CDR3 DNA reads TGCGCCAGCAGCCAAGAACTCGCAGACTCAGCTAACTATGGCTACACCTTC.

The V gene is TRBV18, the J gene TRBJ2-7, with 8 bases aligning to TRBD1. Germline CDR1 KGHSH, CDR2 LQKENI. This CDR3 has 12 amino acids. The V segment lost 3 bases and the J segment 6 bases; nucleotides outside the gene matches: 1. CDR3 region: CASSPDRAEQYF. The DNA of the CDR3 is TGTGCCAGCTCACCGGACAGGGCCGAGCAGTACTTC.

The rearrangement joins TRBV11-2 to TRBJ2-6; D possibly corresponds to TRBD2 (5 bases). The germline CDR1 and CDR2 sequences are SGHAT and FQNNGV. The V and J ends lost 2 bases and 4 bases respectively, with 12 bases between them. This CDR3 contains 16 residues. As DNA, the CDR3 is TGTGCCAGCAGCTTACTTCCGGGAACCGGGGCCAACGTCCTGACTTTC. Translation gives CASSLLPGTGANVLTF.

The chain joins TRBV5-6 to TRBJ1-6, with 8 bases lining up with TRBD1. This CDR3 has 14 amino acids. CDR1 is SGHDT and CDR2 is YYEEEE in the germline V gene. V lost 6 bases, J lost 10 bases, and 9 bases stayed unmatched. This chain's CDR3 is CASTEDRADSPLHF. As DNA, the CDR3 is TGTGCCAGCACCGAGGACAGGGCGGACTCACCCCTCCACTTT.

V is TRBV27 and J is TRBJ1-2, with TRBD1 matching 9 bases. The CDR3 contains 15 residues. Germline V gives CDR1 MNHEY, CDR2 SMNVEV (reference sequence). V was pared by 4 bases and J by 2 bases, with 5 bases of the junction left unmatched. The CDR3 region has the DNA TGTGCCAGCAGTTGGGGGGACAGGGCCAACTATGGCTACACCTTC. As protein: CASSWGDRANYGYTF.

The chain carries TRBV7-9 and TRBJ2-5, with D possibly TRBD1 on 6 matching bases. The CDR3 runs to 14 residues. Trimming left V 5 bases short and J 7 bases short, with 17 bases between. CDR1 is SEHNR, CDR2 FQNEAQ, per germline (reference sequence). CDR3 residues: CASSLNNREGTQYF. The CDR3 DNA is TGTGCCAGCAGCCTCAACAACAGGGAAGGGACCCAGTACTTC.

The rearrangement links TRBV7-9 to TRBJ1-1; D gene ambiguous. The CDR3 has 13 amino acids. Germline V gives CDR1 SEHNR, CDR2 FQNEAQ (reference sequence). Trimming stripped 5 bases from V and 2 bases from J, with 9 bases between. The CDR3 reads CASSRTPNTEAFF. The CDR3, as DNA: TGTGCCAGCAGCCGTACACCAAACACTGAAGCTTTCTTT.

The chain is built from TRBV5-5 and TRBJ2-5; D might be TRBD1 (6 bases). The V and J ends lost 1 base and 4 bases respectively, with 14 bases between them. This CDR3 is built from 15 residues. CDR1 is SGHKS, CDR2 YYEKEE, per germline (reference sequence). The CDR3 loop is CASSLLTGQLETQYF. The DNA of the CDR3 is TGTGCCAGCAGCTTGTTAACCGGACAGTTAGAGACCCAGTACTTC.

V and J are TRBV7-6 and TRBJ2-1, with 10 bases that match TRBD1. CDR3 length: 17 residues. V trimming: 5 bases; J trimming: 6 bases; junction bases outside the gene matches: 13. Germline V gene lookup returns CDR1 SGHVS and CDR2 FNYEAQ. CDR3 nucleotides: TGTGCCAGCAGCCCGAGGACAGGGGGGCTCGGAAGCAATGAGCAGTTCTTC. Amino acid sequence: CASSPRTGGLGSNEQFF.

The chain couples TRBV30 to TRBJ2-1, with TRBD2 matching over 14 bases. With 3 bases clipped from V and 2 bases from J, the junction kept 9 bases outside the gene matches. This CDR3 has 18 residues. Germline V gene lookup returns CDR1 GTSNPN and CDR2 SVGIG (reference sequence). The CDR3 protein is CAWRGGLAGAHTYNEQFF. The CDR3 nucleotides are TGTGCCTGGAGAGGGGGACTAGCGGGGGCCCACACCTACAATGAGCAGTTCTTC.

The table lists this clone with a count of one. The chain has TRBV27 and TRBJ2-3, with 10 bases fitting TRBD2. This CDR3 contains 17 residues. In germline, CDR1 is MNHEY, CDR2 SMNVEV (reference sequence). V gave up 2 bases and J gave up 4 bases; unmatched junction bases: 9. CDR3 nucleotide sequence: TGTGCCAGCAGTTTAGGATTTAAGCGGGGGGGCGCAGATACGCAGTATTTT. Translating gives CASSLGFKRGGADTQYF.

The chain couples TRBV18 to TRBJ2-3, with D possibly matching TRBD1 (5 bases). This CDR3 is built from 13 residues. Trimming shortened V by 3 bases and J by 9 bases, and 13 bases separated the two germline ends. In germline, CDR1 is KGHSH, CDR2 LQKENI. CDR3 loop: CASSPGHAETQYF. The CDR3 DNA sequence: TGTGCCAGCTCACCGGGGCACGCGGAAACGCAGTATTTT.

The CDR3 DNA reads as TGTGCCAGCAGTGACGGGGACAGGGGGCCCTCTCCCTACGAGCAGTACTTC. Translation gives CASSDGDRGPSPYEQYF. J is TRBJ2-7 and V is TRBV6-4, with TRBD1 matching over 12 bases. The V gene's germline CDR1 is MRHNA and CDR2 SNTAGT. Losses at the gene ends were 2 bases for V and 2 bases for J; bases not matched to a gene: 7. The CDR3 is made up of 17 amino acids.

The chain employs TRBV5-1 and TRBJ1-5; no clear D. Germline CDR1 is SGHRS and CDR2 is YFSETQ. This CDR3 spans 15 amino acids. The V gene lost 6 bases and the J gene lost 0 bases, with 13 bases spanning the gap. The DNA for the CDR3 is TGCGCCAGCAAGGAGGGAACAAATAGCAATCAGCCCCAGCATTTT. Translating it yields CASKEGTNSNQPQHF.

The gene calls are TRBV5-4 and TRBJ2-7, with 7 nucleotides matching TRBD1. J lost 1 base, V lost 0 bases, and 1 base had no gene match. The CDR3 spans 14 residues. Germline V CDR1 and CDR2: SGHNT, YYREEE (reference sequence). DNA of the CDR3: TGTGCCAGCAGCTTGGGGGGACAGTCCTACGAGCAGTACTTC. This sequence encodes CASSLGGQSYEQYF.

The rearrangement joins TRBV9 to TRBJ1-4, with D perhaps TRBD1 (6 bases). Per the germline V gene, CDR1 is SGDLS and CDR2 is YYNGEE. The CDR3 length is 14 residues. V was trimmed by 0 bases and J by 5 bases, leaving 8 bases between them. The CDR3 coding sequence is TGTGCCAGCAGCGTAGAGGGGGTGAATGAAAAACTGTTTTTT. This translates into CASSVEGVNEKLFF.

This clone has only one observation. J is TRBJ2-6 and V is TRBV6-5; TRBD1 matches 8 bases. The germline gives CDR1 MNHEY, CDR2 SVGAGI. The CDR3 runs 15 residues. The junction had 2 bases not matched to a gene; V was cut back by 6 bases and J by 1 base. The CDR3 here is CASRRQGSGANVLTF. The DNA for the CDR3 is TGTGCCAGCAGGCGACAGGGGTCTGGGGCCAACGTCCTGACTTTC.

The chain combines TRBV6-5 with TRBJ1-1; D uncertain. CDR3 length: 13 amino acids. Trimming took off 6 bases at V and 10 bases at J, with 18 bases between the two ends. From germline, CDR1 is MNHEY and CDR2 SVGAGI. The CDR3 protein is CASSLSPSGVAFF. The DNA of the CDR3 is TGTGCCAGCAGCCTAAGCCCCTCCGGGGTAGCTTTCTTT.

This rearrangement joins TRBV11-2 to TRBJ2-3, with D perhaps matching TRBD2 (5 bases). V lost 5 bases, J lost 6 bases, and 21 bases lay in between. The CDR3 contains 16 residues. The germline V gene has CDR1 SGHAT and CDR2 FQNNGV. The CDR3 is CASSPRVPGVLDTQYF. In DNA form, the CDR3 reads TGTGCCAGCAGCCCACGGGTTCCCGGGGTACTGGATACGCAGTATTTT.

CDR3 DNA sequence: TGTGCCAGTAGTGTCCCCGGGACAGGATACACCGGGGAGCTGTTTTTT. This translates into CASSVPGTGYTGELFF. The chain recombines TRBV19 with TRBJ2-2; 8 bases match TRBD1. Germline assignment: CDR1 LNHDA and CDR2 SQIVND (reference sequence). V lost 5 bases to trimming and J lost 3 bases; unmatched junction nucleotides: 8. The CDR3 has 16 amino acids.

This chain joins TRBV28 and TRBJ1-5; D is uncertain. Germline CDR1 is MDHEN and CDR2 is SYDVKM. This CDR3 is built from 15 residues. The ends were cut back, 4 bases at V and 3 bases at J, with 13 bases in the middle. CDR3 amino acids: CASSSGRGPNQPQHF. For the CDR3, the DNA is TGTGCCAGCAGTTCAGGACGAGGGCCCAATCAGCCCCAGCATTTT. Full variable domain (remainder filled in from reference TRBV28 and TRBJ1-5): DVKVTQSSRYLVKRTGEKVFLECVQDMDHENMFWYRQDPGLGLRLIYFSYDVKMKEKGDIPEGYSVSREKKERFSLILESASTNQTSMYLCASSSGRGPNQPQHFGDGTRLSIL.

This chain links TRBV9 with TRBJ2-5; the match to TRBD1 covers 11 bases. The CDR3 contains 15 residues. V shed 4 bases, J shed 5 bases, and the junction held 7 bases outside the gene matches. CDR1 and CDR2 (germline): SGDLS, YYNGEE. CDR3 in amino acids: CASSKFGQGAETQYF. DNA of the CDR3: TGTGCCAGCAGCAAATTCGGACAGGGGGCCGAGACCCAGTACTTC.

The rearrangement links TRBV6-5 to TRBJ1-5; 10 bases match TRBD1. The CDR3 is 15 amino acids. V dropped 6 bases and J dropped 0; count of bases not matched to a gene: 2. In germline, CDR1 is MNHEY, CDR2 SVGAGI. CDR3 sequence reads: CASSRTGGSNQPQHF. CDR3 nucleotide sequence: TGTGCCAGCAGCCGGACAGGGGGTAGCAATCAGCCCCAGCATTTT.

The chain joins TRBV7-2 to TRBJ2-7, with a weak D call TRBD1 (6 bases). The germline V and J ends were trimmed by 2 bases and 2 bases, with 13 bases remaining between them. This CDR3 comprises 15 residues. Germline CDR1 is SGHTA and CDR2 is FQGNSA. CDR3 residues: CASSLSPGDAYEQYF. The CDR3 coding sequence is TGTGCCAGCAGCTTATCCCCAGGGGACGCCTACGAGCAGTACTTC.

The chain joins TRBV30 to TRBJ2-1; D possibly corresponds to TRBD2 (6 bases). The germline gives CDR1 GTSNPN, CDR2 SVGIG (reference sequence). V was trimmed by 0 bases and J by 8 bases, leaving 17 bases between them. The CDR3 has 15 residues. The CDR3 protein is CAWSVLGGGVDEQFF. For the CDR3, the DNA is TGTGCCTGGAGTGTACTGGGGGGTGGGGTGGATGAGCAGTTCTTC.

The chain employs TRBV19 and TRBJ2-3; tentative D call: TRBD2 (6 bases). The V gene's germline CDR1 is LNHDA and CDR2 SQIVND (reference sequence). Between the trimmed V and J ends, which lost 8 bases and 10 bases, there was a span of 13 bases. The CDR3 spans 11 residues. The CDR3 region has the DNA TGTGCCAGTGGGACTGGGTTCGCGCAGTATTTT. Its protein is CASGTGFAQYF.

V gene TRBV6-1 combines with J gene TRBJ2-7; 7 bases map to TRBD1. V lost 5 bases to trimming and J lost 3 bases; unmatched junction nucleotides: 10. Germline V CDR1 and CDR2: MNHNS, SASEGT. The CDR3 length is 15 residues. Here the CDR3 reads CASSPRTGGGYEQYF. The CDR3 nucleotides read TGTGCCAGCAGTCCACGGACAGGTGGGGGCTACGAGCAGTACTTC.

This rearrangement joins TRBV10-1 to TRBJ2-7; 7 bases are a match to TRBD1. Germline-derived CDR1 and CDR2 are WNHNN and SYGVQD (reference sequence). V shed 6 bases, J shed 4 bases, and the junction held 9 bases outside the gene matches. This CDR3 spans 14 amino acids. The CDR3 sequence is CASRVDRVFYEQYF. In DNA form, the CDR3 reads TGCGCCAGCAGGGTCGACAGGGTATTTTACGAGCAGTACTTC.

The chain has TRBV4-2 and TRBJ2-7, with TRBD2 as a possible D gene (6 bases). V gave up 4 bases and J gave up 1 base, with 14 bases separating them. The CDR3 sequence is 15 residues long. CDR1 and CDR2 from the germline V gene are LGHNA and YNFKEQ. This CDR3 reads CASSRGGGSSYEQYF. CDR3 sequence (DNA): TGTGCCAGCAGCCGGGGCGGAGGGTCGTCCTACGAGCAGTACTTC.

The DNA of the CDR3 is TGTGCCAGCAGTTTTACTAGCGGGCAAGAGACCCAGTACTTC. Its translation is CASSFTSGQETQYF. This sequence joins TRBV27 and TRBJ2-5; 9 bases are shared with TRBD2. This CDR3 is 14 amino acids long. Germline lookup yields CDR1 MNHEY and CDR2 SMNVEV (reference sequence). Trimming at V came to 3 bases and at J to 2 bases, leaving 1 base not matched to a gene.